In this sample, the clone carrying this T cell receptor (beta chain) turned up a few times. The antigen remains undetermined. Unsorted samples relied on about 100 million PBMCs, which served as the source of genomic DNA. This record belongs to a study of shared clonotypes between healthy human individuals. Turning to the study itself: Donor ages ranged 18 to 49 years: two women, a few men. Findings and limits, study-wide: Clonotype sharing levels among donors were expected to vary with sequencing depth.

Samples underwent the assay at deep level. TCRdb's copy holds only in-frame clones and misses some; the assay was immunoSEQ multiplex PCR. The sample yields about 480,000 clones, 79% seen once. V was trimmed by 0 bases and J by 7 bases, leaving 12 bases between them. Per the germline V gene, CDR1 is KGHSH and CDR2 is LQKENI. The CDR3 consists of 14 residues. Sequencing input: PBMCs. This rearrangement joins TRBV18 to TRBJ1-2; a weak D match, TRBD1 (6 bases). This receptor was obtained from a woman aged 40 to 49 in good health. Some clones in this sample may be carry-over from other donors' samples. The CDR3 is CASSPPYRETGYTF. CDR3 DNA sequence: TGTGCCAGCTCACCACCGTACAGGGAGACTGGCTACACCTTC.